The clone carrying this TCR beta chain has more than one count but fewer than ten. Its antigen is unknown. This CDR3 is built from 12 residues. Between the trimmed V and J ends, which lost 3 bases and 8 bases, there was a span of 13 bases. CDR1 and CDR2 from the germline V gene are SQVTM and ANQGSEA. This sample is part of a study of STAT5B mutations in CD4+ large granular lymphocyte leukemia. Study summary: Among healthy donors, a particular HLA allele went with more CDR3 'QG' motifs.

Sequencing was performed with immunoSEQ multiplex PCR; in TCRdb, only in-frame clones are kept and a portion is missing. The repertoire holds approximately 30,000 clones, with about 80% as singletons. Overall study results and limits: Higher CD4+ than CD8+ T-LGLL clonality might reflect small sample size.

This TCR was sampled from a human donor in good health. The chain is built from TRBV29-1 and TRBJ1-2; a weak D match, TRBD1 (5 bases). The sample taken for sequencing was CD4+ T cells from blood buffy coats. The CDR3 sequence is CSVDRERLGYTF. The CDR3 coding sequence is TGCAGCGTTGACAGGGAGCGGCTGGGCTACACCTTC.